The present entry profiles one T cell receptor (beta chain) with its context. Antigen specificity is unknown. The sample comes from a study of T-cell reconstitution after alpha-beta-depleted transplantation in children. Unique molecular identifiers featured in how the TCRbeta library was prepared. MiXCR was run by TCRdb on the PCR reads, yielding one entry per CDR3 protein. There are 700,000 to 850,000 distinct CDR3 sequences in the sample; around 17% occur only once, and under 6% lies in the top ten. CDR3 size: 21 residues. V lost 4 bases, J lost 3 bases, and 26 bases stayed unmatched. Germline lookup yields CDR1 MNHNS and CDR2 SASEGT. Study results and caveats: In patients about two months after transplant, alpha-beta T cells reportedly arose from several hundred expanded graft clones. Day-60 TCRbeta diversity that was high in some patients was derived from surviving recipient T cells and thymic progenitors. Most T-cell counts and diversity one year after the transplant came from T cells that were newly produced.

The origin of this receptor is a male patient younger than 18 who had a stem cell transplant for acute lymphoblastic leukemia, so the T cells may come from the graft donor. The source material was PBMCs, mostly from graft donor cells, sampled 360 days after TCRalphabeta/CD19-depleted stem cell transplant. The genes are TRBV6-1 and TRBJ2-7; TRBD1 agrees at 8 bases. For the CDR3, the DNA is TGTGCCAGCAGTGGGAACCAAATGGACAGGGTATCATGGAGCCTATTCTACGAGCAGTACTTC. Its translation: CASSGNQMDRVSWSLFYEQYF.